This T cell receptor beta chain comes out of a study of cytomegalovirus exposure and HLA in healthy donors. Study information: A subsequent analysis stated that the 110 or so validation repertoires were run on the same platform as the roughly 620 first-cohort repertoires.

Per germline, CDR1 SGHVS and CDR2 FQNEAQ. This CDR3 comprises 14 residues. V was clipped by 10 bases and J by 2 bases, with 18 bases between them. Generated by immunoSEQ multiplex PCR, the TCRdb table keeps only in-frame clones and is missing some. The sample lists roughly 260,000 clones; 90% were seen once. Study-wide findings and caveats: High sensitivity and specificity were reportedly achieved when the classifier diagnosed cytomegalovirus status. In vitro confirmation showed three CMV-associated chains to be CMV antigen specific.

This clone came up a few times. The antigen remains unidentified. This chain links TRBV7-8 with TRBJ2-7; a weak D match, TRBD1 (5 bases). The TCR was taken from a woman under 30 in good health and CMV-seronegative. Sample: PBMCs. The CDR3 region is CATSAIQAPYEQYV. The CDR3, as DNA: TGTGCCACCTCCGCGATACAGGCGCCCTACGAGCAGTACGTC.